The text below deals with one T cell receptor beta chain. Per-sample yields of isolated PBMCs were at least 6 million. Extractions gave at least 5.5 micrograms of total RNA per sample. A J-beta primer mix and a sample-barcoded 5' primer were used in a second PCR of about 7 to 12 cycles. Each TCR beta cDNA got a 12-nucleotide random molecular identifier. From the 5' RACE reads, TCRdb called clonotypes with MiXCR, one entry per CDR3 protein. The table has about 680,000 distinct CDR3 sequences, 49% seen once. The sample is drawn from a study of blood T cells in healthy people across ages. On the study more broadly: Template switching caught about one barcoded beta molecule for each two T cells.

Sequences were obtained from blood. The TCR comes from a woman in her sixties in good health.

The CDR3 here is CASSYSNTYEQYF. CDR3 DNA sequence: TGTGCCAGCAGTTACTCAAATACCTACGAGCAGTACTTC. The V gene is TRBV6-2 or TRBV6-3, the J gene TRBJ2-7, with D unresolved. CDR1 and CDR2 (germline): MNHEY, SVGEGT. V was trimmed by 0 bases and J by 2 bases, leaving 5 bases between them. The CDR3 covers 13 residues.